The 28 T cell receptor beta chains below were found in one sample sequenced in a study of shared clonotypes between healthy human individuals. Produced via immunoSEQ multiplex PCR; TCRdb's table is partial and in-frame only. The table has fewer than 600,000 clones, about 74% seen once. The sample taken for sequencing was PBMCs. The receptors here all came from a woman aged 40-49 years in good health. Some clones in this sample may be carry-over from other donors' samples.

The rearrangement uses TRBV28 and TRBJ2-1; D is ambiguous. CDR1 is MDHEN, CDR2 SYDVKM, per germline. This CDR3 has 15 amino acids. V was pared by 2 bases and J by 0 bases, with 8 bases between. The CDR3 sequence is CASSLNPGSYNEQFF. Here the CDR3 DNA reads TGTGCCAGCAGTTTAAACCCGGGCTCCTACAATGAGCAGTTCTTC.

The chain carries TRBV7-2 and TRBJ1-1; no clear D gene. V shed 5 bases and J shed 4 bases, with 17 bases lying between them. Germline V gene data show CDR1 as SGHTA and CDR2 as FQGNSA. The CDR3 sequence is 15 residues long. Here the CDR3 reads CASSAGVSFSTEAFF. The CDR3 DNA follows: TGTGCCAGCAGCGCCGGAGTCTCTTTTTCCACTGAAGCTTTCTTT.

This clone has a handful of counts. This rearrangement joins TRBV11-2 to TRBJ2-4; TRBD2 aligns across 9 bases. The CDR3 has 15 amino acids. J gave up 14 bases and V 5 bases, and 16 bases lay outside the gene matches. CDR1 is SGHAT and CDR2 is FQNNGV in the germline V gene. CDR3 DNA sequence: TGTGCCAGCAGCCCGATTGGCGGGAGGGACCTGCCAGAGTACTTC. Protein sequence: CASSPIGGRDLPEYF.

This CDR3 is CATSRDMGADTQYF. The CDR3 region has the DNA TGTGCCACCAGCAGAGATATGGGGGCAGATACGCAGTATTTT. The chain links TRBV15 to TRBJ2-3; the D gene could be TRBD1 or TRBD2 (5 bases each). V was trimmed by 0 bases and J by 4 bases, leaving 8 bases between them. The CDR3 spans 14 residues. Germline CDR1 is LNHNV and CDR2 is YYDKDF (reference sequence).

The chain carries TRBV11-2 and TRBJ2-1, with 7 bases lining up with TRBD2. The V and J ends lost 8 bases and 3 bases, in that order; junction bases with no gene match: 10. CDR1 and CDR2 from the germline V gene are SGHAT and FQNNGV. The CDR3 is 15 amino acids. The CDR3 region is CASLRTGGFYNEQFF. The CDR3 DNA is TGTGCCAGCCTTCGGACGGGAGGATTCTACAATGAGCAGTTCTTC.

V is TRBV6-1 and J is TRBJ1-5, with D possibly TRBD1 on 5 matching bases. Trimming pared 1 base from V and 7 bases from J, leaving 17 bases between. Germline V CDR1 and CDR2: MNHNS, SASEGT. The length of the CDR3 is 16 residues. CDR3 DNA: TGTGCCAGCAGTGAAGTAGGCGGGGGGGTTGGACAGCCCCAGCATTTT. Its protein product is CASSEVGGGVGQPQHF.

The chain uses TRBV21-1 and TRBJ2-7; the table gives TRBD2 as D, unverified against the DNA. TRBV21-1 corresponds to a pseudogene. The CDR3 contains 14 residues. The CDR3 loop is CASSNGLDSYEQYF. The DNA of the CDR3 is TGTGCCAGCAGCAACGGACTAGACTCCTACGAGCAGTACTTC.

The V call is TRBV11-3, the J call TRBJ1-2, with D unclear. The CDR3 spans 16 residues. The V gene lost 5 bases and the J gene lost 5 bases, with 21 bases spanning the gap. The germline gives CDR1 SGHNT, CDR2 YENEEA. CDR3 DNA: TGTGCCAGCAGCCTCGGACTGACCCCTACCGATTATGGCTACACCTTC. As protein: CASSLGLTPTDYGYTF. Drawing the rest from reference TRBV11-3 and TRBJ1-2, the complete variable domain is EAGVVQSPRYKIIEKKQPVAFWCNPISGHNTLYWYLQNLGQGPELLIRYENEEAVDDSQLPKDRFSAERLKGVDSTLKIQPAELGDSAVYLCASSLGLTPTDYGYTFGSGTRLTVV.

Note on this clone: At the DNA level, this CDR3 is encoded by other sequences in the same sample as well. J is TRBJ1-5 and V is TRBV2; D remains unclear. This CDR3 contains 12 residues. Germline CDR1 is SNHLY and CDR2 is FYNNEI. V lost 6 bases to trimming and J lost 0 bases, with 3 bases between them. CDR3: CASRDSNQPQHF. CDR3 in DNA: TGTGCCAGCAGGGATAGCAATCAGCCCCAGCATTTT.

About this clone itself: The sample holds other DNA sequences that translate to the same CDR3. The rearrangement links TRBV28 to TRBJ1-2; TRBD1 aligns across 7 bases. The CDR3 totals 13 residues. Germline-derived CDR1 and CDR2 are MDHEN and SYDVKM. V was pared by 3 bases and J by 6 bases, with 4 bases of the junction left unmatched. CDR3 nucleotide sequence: TGTGCCAGCAGTTTTGGAGGGGGCGATGGCTACACCTTC. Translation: CASSFGGGDGYTF.

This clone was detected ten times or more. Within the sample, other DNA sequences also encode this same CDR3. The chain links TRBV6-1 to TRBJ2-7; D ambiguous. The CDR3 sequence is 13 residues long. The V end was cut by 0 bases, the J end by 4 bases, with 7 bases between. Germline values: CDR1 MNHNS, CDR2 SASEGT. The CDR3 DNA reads TGTGCCAGCAGTGAAGCGGGAAAATACGAGCAGTACTTC. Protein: CASSEAGKYEQYF.

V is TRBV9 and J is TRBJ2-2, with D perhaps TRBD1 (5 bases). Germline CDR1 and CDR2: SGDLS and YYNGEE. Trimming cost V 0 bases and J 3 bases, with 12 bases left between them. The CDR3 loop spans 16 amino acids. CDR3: CASSVDEGAYTGELFF. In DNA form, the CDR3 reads TGTGCCAGCAGCGTAGATGAAGGGGCCTACACCGGGGAGCTGTTTTTT.

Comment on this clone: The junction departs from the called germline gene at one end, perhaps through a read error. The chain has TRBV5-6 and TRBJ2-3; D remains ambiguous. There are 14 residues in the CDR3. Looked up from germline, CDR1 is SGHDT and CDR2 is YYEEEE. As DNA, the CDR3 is TGTGCCTGCAGCTTTGGATACCAGACCGATACGCAGTATTTT. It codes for CACSFGYQTDTQYF.

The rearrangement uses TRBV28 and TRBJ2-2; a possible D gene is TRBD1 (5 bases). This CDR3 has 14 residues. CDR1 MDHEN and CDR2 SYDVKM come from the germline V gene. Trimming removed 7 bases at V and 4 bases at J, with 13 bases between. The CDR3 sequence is CASNRRVGTGELFF. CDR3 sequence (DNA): TGTGCCAGCAACCGCAGGGTAGGCACCGGGGAGCTGTTTTTT.

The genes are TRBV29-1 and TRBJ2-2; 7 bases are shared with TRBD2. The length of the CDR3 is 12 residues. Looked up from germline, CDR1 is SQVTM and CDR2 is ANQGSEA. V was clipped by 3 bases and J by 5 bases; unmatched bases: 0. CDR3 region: CSVDGRTGELFF. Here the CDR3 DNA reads TGCAGCGTTGACGGGAGGACCGGGGAGCTGTTTTTT.

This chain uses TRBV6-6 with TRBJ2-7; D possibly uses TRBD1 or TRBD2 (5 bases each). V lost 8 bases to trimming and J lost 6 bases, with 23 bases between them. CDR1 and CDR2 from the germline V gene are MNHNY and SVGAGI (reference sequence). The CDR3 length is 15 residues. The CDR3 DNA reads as TGTGCCAGCCGAAGACAGACCGGGATTTTACGCGAGCAGTACTTC. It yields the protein CASRRQTGILREQYF.

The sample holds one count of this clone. CDR3 sequence reads: CASSIGSSGSADTQYF. In nucleotides, the CDR3 is TGTGCCAGCAGCATTGGTAGTAGCGGGAGTGCAGATACGCAGTATTTT. V and J are TRBV5-5 and TRBJ2-3; TRBD2 matches 9 bases. With V trimmed by 4 bases and J by 4 bases, 10 bases remained unmatched. The CDR3 extends over 16 amino acids. The germline V gene has CDR1 SGHKS and CDR2 YYEKEE (reference sequence).

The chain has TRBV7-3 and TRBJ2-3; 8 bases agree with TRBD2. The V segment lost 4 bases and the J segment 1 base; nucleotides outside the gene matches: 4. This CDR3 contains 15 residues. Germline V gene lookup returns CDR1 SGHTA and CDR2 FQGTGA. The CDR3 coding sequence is TGTGCCAGCAGCTCGGGGGGGAGCGGCACAGATACGCAGTATTTT. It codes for CASSSGGSGTDTQYF.

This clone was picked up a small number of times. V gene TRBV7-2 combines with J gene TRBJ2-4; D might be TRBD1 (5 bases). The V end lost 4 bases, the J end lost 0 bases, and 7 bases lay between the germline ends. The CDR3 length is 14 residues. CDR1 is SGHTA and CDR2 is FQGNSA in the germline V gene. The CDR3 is CASSSQGAKNIQYF. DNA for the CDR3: TGTGCCAGCAGCTCCCAGGGAGCCAAAAACATTCAGTACTTC.

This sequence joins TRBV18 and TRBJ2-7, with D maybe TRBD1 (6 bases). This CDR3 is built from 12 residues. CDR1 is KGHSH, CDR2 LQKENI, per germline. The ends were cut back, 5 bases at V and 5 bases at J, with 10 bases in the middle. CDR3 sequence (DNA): TGTGCCAGCTCAGTACAGGGCCACGAGCAGTACTTC. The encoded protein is CASSVQGHEQYF.

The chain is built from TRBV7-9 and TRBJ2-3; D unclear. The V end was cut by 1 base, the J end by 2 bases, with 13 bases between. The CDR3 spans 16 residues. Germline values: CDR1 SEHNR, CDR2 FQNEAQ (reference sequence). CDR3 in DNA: TGTGCCAGCAGCTTAGATATCCGACTTACCACAGATACGCAGTATTTT. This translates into CASSLDIRLTTDTQYF.

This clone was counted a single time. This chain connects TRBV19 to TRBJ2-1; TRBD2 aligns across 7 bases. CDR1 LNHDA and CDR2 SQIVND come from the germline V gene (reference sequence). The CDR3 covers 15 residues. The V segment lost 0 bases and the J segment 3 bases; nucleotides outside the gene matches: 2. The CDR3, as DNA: TGTGCCAGTAGTATAGAAGCGGGGTTCTACAATGAGCAGTTCTTC. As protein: CASSIEAGFYNEQFF. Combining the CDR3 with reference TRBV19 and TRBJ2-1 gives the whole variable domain DGGITQSPKYLFRKEGQNVTLSCEQNLNHDAMYWYRQDPGQGLRLIYYSQIVNDFQKGDIAEGYSVSREKKESFPLTVTSAQKNPTAFYLCASSIEAGFYNEQFFGPGTRLTVL.

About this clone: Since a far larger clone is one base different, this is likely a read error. The CDR3 is CASSPRGQSREKLFF. CDR3 in DNA: TGTGCCAGCAGCCCCCGGGGGCAGAGTCGGGAAAAACTGTTTTTT. This chain connects TRBV9 to TRBJ1-4, with a possible D match to TRBD1 (6 bases). The V and J ends lost 4 bases and 8 bases respectively, with 18 bases between them. CDR1 SGDLS and CDR2 YYNGEE come from the germline V gene. The CDR3 is 15 amino acids.

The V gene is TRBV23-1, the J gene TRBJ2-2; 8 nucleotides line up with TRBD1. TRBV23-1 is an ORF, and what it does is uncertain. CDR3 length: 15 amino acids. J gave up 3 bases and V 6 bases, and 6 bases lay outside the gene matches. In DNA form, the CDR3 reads TGCGCCAGCAGATCAGGGGGCCGTTACACCGGGGAGCTGTTTTTT. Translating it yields CASRSGGRYTGELFF.

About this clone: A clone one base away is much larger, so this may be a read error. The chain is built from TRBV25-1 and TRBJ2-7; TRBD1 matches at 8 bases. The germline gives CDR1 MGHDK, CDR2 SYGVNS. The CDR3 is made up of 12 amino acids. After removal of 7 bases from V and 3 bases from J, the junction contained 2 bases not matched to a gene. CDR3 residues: CASMGQDYEQYF. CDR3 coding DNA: TGTGCCAGCATGGGACAGGACTACGAGCAGTACTTC.

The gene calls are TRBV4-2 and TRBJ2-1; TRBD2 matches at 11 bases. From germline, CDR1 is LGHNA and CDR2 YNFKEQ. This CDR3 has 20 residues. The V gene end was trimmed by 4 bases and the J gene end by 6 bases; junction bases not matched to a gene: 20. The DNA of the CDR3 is TGTGCCAGCAGCCCCCCCCTGGGGACTAGCGGAAGTCGATGGGTCAATGAGCAGTTCTTC. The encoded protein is CASSPPLGTSGSRWVNEQFF.

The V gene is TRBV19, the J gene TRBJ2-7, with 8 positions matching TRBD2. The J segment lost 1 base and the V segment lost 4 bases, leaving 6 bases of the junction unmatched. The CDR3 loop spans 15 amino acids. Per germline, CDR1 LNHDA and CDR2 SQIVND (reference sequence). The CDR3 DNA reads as TGTGCCAGTAGTAGAGGGATAGCGGGGTCCTACGAGCAGTACTTC. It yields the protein CASSRGIAGSYEQYF. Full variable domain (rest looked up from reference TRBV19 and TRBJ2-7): DGGITQSPKYLFRKEGQNVTLSCEQNLNHDAMYWYRQDPGQGLRLIYYSQIVNDFQKGDIAEGYSVSREKKESFPLTVTSAQKNPTAFYLCASSRGIAGSYEQYFGPGTRLTVT.

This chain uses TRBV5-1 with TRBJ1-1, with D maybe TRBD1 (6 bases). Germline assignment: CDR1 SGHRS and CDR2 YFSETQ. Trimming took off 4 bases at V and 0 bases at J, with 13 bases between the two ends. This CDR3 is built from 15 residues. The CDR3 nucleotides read TGCGCCAGCAGCCGAGCAGGGGACCTGAACACTGAAGCTTTCTTT. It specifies CASSRAGDLNTEAFF.